These 23 T cell receptor beta chains were all obtained from the same sample, sequenced in a study of CD8+ T cells in alopecia areata. In the case of about five patients, the CD4+ cells were sorted into CD25+CD127- cells. Sequencing used cDNA as its template, made by extracting RNA and reverse transcribing it. Measured with immunoSEQ multiplex PCR; TCRdb has only the in-frame clones, and not every one. The sample includes about 7,500 clones, less than 75% of them seen just once. Sample: CD4+ Tregs sorted from blood. The source of these receptors is a human donor with alopecia areata.

This clone was counted between two and nine times. The V call is TRBV7-2, the J call TRBJ2-5, with 10 bases identical to TRBD1. Germline V gene lookup returns CDR1 SGHTA and CDR2 FQGNSA. After removal of 1 base from V and 5 bases from J, the junction contained 7 bases not matched to a gene. This CDR3 region has 16 residues. In nucleotides, the CDR3 is TGTGCCAGCAGCTTAGGCCGGACAGGGGGTTTGGAGACCCAGTACTTC. This gives the protein CASSLGRTGGLETQYF.

The chain uses TRBV4-2 and TRBJ2-7; 8 nucleotides align to TRBD1. This CDR3 has 15 amino acids. CDR1 is LGHNA and CDR2 is YNFKEQ in the germline V gene. The junction had 6 bases not matched to a gene; V was cut back by 1 base and J by 4 bases. The CDR3 is CASSQAGTGSYEQYF. CDR3 bases: TGTGCCAGCAGCCAAGCCGGGACAGGAAGTTACGAGCAGTACTTC.

The genes are TRBV20-1 and TRBJ1-1; D gene uncertain. The germline gives CDR1 DFQATT, CDR2 SNEGSKA (reference sequence). CDR3 length: 10 residues. The germline V and J ends were trimmed by 4 bases and 7 bases, with 7 bases remaining between them. The CDR3 is CSATRVEAFF. DNA of the CDR3: TGCAGTGCTACTCGGGTTGAAGCTTTCTTT.

The V call is TRBV2, the J call TRBJ2-2; D possibly corresponds to TRBD1 (5 bases). This CDR3 is 15 amino acids long. V gave up 7 bases and J gave up 1 base, with 13 bases separating them. The germline CDR1 and CDR2 sequences are SNHLY and FYNNEI. CDR3 residues: CASNRQTLNTGELFF. For the CDR3, the DNA is TGTGCCAGCAATCGACAGACCCTGAACACCGGGGAGCTGTTTTTT. Full variable domain (missing parts from reference TRBV2 and TRBJ2-2): EPEVTQTPSHQVTQMGQEVILRCVPISNHLYFYWYRQILGQKVEFLVSFYNNEISEKSEIFDDQFSVERPDGSNFTLKIRSTKLEDSAMYFCASNRQTLNTGELFFGEGSRLTVL.

This clone came up a few times. This chain links TRBV25-1 with TRBJ1-1; D not certain. Germline-derived CDR1 and CDR2 are MGHDK and SYGVNS. This CDR3 spans 14 amino acids. Trimming took 4 bases from V and 4 from J, leaving 13 bases between them. The CDR3 spells CASSVPGWGTEAFF. DNA of the CDR3: TGTGCCAGCAGTGTGCCGGGATGGGGCACTGAAGCTTTCTTT. Together with reference TRBV25-1 and TRBJ1-1, the CDR3 gives the full variable domain: EADIYQTPRYLVIGTGKKITLECSQTMGHDKMYWYQQDPGMELHLIHYSYGVNSTEKGDLSSESTVSRIRTEHFPLTLESARPSHTSQYLCASSVPGWGTEAFFGQGTRLTVV.

V gene TRBV29-1 combines with J gene TRBJ1-1; D remains unclear. This CDR3 has 13 amino acids. Trimming shortened V by 1 base and J by 4 bases, and 10 bases separated the two germline ends. Germline V CDR1 and CDR2: SQVTM, ANQGSEA. DNA for the CDR3: TGCAGCGTTGAAGCCGGAGGGTTCACTGAAGCTTTCTTT. This encodes CSVEAGGFTEAFF. Filled out from reference TRBV29-1 and TRBJ1-1, the complete variable domain reads SAVISQKPSRDICQRGTSLTIQCQVDSQVTMMFWYRQQPGQSLTLIATANQGSEATYESGFVIDKFPISRPNLTFSTLTVSNMSPEDSSIYLCSVEAGGFTEAFFGQGTRLTVV.

J is TRBJ2-7 and V is TRBV5-1; no definite D call. This CDR3 comprises 14 residues. V lost 0 bases and J lost 0, with 7 bases in between. Germline CDR1 reads SGHRS; CDR2 reads YFSETQ. The CDR3 nucleotides are TGCGCCAGCAGCTTGGACATCCCCTCCTACGAGCAGTACTTC. Translated, it gives CASSLDIPSYEQYF.

V and J are TRBV30 and TRBJ2-3, with D possibly TRBD2 on 5 matching bases. Per germline, CDR1 GTSNPN and CDR2 SVGIG (reference sequence). The CDR3 extends over 17 amino acids. V was cut by 1 base and J by 0 bases, with 17 bases left in between. CDR3 nucleotides: TGTGCCTGGAGTGCCCCCTGGACTGAACCTAGCACAGATACGCAGTATTTT. Protein product: CAWSAPWTEPSTDTQYF.

This chain uses TRBV14 with TRBJ1-1, with TRBD1 matching over 7 bases. CDR1 and CDR2 from the germline V gene are SGHDN and FVKESK. V lost 5 bases to trimming and J lost 6 bases; unmatched junction nucleotides: 6. The CDR3 runs to 13 residues. DNA of the CDR3: TGTGCCAGCAGCGACCAGGGGGTCGCTGAAGCTTTCTTT. This codes for CASSDQGVAEAFF.

V is TRBV29-1 and J is TRBJ2-7, with 7 bases fitting TRBD1. V shed 2 bases and J 4 bases; nucleotides not matched to a gene: 11. Germline V lookup: CDR1 SQVTM, CDR2 ANQGSEA. This CDR3 has 15 amino acids. CDR3 sequence reads: CSVEILGTENYEQYF. CDR3 in DNA: TGCAGCGTTGAAATTTTGGGGACAGAAAATTACGAGCAGTACTTC.

The rearrangement uses TRBV11-2 and TRBJ1-1; D remains ambiguous. This CDR3 has 11 residues. V lost 3 bases to trimming and J lost 8 bases, with 7 bases between them. Germline V CDR1 and CDR2: SGHAT, FQNNGV. The CDR3 spells CASSLTEEAFF. CDR3 in DNA: TGTGCCAGCAGCTTGACGGAGGAAGCTTTCTTT.

The chain joins TRBV13 to TRBJ2-7; 8 positions match TRBD2. CDR3 length: 17 residues. The junction had 18 bases not matched to a gene; V was cut back by 5 bases and J by 6 bases. Germline CDR1 is PRHDT and CDR2 is FYEKMQ (reference sequence). In DNA form, the CDR3 reads TGTGCCAGCAGCGTTAGTTCGGAAGCGGGAGCACCCCCCGAGCAGTACTTC. This codes for CASSVSSEAGAPPEQYF.

The gene calls are TRBV5-1 and TRBJ2-7; TRBD2 matches 16 bases. The germline V gene encodes CDR1 SGHRS and CDR2 YFSETQ. The CDR3 is 16 residues long. V shed 8 bases and J 3 bases; nucleotides not matched to a gene: 8. The CDR3 DNA is TGCGCCAGTACCGGGACTAGCGGGAGGGCCAGCTACGAGCAGTACTTC. Protein product: CASTGTSGRASYEQYF.

CDR3 bases: TGTGCCAGTACTGACAGGGTGGTATCACCCCTCCACTTT. Its translation is CASTDRVVSPLHF. This chain links TRBV19 with TRBJ1-6, with 7 bases lining up with TRBD1. V was pared by 7 bases and J by 10 bases, with 7 bases of the junction left unmatched. The germline V gene has CDR1 LNHDA and CDR2 SQIVND (reference sequence). CDR3 length equals 13 residues.

This chain connects TRBV4-1 to TRBJ2-1, with 7 bases aligning to TRBD1. CDR1 and CDR2 (germline): MGHRA, YSYEKL. J gave up 3 bases and V 5 bases, and 4 bases lay outside the gene matches. This CDR3 comprises 14 residues. This CDR3 reads CASSKGTDYNEQFF. The CDR3, as DNA: TGCGCCAGCAGCAAAGGGACAGACTACAATGAGCAGTTCTTC.

The count of this clone is one. The gene calls are TRBV28 and TRBJ2-7, with 9 bases identical to TRBD1. With 6 bases clipped from V and 3 bases from J, the junction kept 9 bases outside the gene matches. This CDR3 is 15 amino acids long. Germline V gene lookup returns CDR1 MDHEN and CDR2 SYDVKM. CDR3 bases: TGTGCCAGCAGGAAAACAGGGGGCTCGATCTACGAGCAGTACTTC. It encodes CASRKTGGSIYEQYF.

This chain joins TRBV5-4 and TRBJ2-3, with 10 positions matching TRBD1. This CDR3 region has 16 residues. Germline CDR1 and CDR2: SGHNT and YYREEE (reference sequence). Trimming at V came to 4 bases and at J to 3 bases, leaving 8 bases not matched to a gene. The CDR3 sequence is CASSGPDRGRTDTQYF. Written as DNA, the CDR3 is TGTGCCAGCAGCGGCCCGGACAGGGGGAGGACAGATACGCAGTATTTT.

The CDR3, as DNA: TGTGCCAGCAGGGGGACAGGGTTCAATGAGCAGTTCTTC. Protein product: CASRGTGFNEQFF. The rearrangement links TRBV28 to TRBJ2-1, with 9 bases lining up with TRBD1. Germline V lookup: CDR1 MDHEN, CDR2 SYDVKM. The CDR3 totals 13 residues. Trimming cost V 6 bases and J 6 bases; bases outside gene matches: 3.

V and J are TRBV4-1 and TRBJ2-1, with D perhaps TRBD2 (6 bases). The germline V gene has CDR1 MGHRA and CDR2 YSYEKL. The CDR3 extends over 17 amino acids. Trimming stripped 0 bases from V and 4 bases from J, with 16 bases between. CDR3 in amino acids: CASSQDLGMAGYNEQFF. As DNA, the CDR3 is TGCGCCAGCAGCCAAGATCTCGGAATGGCGGGGTACAATGAGCAGTTCTTC.

The chain combines TRBV5-4 with TRBJ2-2; D possibly corresponds to TRBD2 (6 bases). Trimming took off 4 bases at V and 3 bases at J, with 16 bases between the two ends. From germline, CDR1 is SGHNT and CDR2 YYREEE (reference sequence). This CDR3 region has 16 residues. The CDR3 spells CASSPGPRRDTGELFF. CDR3 nucleotides: TGTGCCAGCAGCCCTGGGCCTCGGAGGGACACCGGGGAGCTGTTTTTT. The whole variable domain, remainder taken from reference TRBV5-4 and TRBJ2-2, is ETGVTQSPTHLIKTRGQQVTLRCSSQSGHNTVSWYQQALGQGPQFIFQYYREEENGRGNFPPRFSGLQFPNYSSELNVNALELDDSALYLCASSPGPRRDTGELFFGEGSRLTVL.

This CDR3 reads CASRFGGGIEQYF. The CDR3 nucleotides read TGTGCCAGCAGGTTTGGCGGGGGAATTGAGCAGTACTTC. The rearrangement links TRBV2 to TRBJ2-5; 7 bases are a match to TRBD2. The V gene end was trimmed by 6 bases and the J gene end by 11 bases; junction bases not matched to a gene: 12. This CDR3 comprises 13 residues. Germline lookup yields CDR1 SNHLY and CDR2 FYNNEI.

The V call is TRBV7-6, the J call TRBJ2-7, with TRBD1 matching over 9 bases. J gave up 0 bases and V 5 bases, and 5 bases lay outside the gene matches. CDR1 and CDR2 (germline): SGHVS, FNYEAQ. The CDR3 consists of 15 residues. This chain's CDR3 is CASSLGTGNSYEQYF. CDR3 nucleotides: TGTGCCAGCAGCCTTGGGACAGGGAACTCCTACGAGCAGTACTTC.

This clone ranks as large. The gene calls are TRBV7-3 and TRBJ1-1, with unresolved D. The CDR3 covers 15 residues. Germline values: CDR1 SGHTA, CDR2 FQGTGA. The V end lost 1 base, the J end lost 0 bases, and 9 bases lay between the germline ends. DNA for the CDR3: TGTGCCAGCAGCTTAATCGGAGGAATGAACACTGAAGCTTTCTTT. Amino acids: CASSLIGGMNTEAFF.